The source of this T cell receptor beta chain is a study of identifying expanded T cells in peripheral blood. Study outcomes and limitations: About 1.3 clones differed between technical replicates, versus approximately 17 and 20 over time. Across healthy donors, higher total template counts meant significantly greater approximately two-week count variance.

This clone was observed once. What it binds is unknown. Measured with immunoSEQ multiplex PCR; TCRdb has only the in-frame clones, and not every one. The sample has around 85,000 clones, 89% seen once. Healthy donors had no documented immune events, such as infections, while sampled. The receptor was isolated from a person aged 18 to 70 in good health. Sequenced input: blood.

The CDR3 region has the DNA TGTGCCAGCAGTTACGGGGGTAAAATCTACGAGCAGTACTTC. Amino acid sequence: CASSYGGKIYEQYF. This chain connects TRBV6-5 to TRBJ2-7; D possibly uses TRBD1 or TRBD2 (5 bases each). V lost 2 bases, J lost 3 bases, and 11 bases lay in between. This CDR3 is built from 14 residues. CDR1 MNHEY and CDR2 SVGAGI come from the germline V gene.